The entry that follows covers one T cell receptor beta chain sequence. Researchers built TCR beta cDNA using 5'RACE template switching with UMIs. Reprocessing the 5' RACE reads, TCRdb reports a single entry for every CDR3 protein and omits DNA. The sample table sets out about 260,000 distinct CDR3 sequences. This CDR3 is 15 amino acids long. The germline V gene has CDR1 SGHAT and CDR2 FQNNGV. This sample is drawn from a study of T cells expressing NK-cell markers. In the study overall: Just one sequenced donor of eight was HCMV-seronegative, while seven were seropositive.

The V gene is TRBV11-2, the J gene TRBJ2-4. This sequence originates from a woman between 18 and 75 years old in good health. Sequenced sample: blood T cells: a sorted CD56 or NKG2C T cell subset, CD4+ or CD8+ T cells, or bulk PBMC T cells (not recorded which). The CDR3 protein is CASSLFLAAKNIQYF.